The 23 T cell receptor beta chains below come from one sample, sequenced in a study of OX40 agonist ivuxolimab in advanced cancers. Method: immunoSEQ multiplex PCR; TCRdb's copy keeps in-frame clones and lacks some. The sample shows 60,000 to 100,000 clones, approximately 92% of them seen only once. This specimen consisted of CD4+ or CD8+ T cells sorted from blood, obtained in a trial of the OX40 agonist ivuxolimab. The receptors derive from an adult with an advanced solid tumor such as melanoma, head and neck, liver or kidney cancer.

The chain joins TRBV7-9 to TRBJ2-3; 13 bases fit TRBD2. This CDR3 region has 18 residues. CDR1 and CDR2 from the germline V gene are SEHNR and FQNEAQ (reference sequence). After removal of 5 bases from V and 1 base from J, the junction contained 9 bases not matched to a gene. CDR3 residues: CASSHTSGRAVGTDTQYF. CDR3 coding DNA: TGTGCCAGCAGCCATACTAGCGGGAGGGCCGTAGGCACAGATACGCAGTATTTT.

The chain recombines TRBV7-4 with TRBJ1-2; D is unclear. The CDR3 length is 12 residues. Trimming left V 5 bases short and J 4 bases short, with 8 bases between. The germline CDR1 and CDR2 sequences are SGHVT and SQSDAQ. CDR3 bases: TGTGCCAGCAGCCTTGCCTCCTATGGCTACACCTTC. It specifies CASSLASYGYTF.

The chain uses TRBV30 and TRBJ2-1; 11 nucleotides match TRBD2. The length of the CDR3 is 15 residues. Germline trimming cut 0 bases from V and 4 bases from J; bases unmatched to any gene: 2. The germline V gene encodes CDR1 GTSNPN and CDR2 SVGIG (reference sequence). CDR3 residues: CAWSVRLAGYNEQFF. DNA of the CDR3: TGTGCCTGGAGTGTACGACTAGCGGGGTACAATGAGCAGTTCTTC.

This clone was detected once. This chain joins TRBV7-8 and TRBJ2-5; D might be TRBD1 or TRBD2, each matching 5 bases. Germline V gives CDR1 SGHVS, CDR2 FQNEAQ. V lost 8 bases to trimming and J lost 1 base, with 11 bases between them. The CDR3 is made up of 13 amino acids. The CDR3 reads CASSSGPQETQYF. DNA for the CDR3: TGTGCCAGCTCTTCGGGGCCCCAAGAGACCCAGTACTTC.

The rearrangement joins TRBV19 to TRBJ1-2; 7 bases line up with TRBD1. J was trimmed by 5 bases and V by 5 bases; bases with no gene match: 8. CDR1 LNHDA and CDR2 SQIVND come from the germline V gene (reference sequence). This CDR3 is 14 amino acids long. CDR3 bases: TGTGCCAGTAGTCCTACCCGGGACAGTTATGGCTACACCTTC. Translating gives CASSPTRDSYGYTF.

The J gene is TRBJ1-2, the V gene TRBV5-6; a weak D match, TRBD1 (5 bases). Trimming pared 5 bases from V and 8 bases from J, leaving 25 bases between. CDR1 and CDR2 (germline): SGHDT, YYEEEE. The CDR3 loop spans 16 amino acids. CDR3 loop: CASRGTGLVYPVGYTF. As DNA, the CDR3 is TGTGCCAGCAGGGGGACTGGTTTAGTCTATCCCGTGGGCTACACCTTC.

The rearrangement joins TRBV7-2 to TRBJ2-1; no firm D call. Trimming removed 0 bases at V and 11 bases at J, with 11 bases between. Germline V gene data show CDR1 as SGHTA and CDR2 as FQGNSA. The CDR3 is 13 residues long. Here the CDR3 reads CASSLALRAQQFF. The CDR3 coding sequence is TGTGCCAGCAGCTTAGCCCTACGGGCCCAGCAGTTCTTC.

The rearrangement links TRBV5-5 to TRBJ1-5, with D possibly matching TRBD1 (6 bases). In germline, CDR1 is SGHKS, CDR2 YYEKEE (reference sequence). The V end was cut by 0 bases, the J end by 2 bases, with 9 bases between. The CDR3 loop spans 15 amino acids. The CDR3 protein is CASSLAGGGNQPQHF. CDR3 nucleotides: TGTGCCAGCAGCTTGGCGGGGGGCGGCAATCAGCCCCAGCATTTT.

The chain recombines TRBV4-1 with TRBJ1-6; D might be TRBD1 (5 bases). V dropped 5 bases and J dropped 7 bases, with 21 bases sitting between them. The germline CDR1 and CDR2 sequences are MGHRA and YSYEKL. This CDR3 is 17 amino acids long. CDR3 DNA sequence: TGCGCCAGCAGCGCATCCTTTTCCAGGGCCTCGAATTCACCCCTCCACTTT. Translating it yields CASSASFSRASNSPLHF.

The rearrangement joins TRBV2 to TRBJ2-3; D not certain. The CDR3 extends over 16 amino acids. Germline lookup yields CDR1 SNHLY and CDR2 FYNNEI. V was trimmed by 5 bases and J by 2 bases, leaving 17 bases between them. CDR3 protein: CASSLTDPANTDTQYF. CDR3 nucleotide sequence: TGTGCCAGCAGTCTTACGGACCCTGCAAACACAGATACGCAGTATTTT.

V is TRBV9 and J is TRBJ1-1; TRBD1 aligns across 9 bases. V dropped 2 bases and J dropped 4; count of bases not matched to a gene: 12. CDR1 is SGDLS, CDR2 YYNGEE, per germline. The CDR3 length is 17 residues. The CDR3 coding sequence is TGTGCCAGCAGCGTGGACACAGGGGGCCGGTCCGTCACTGAAGCTTTCTTT. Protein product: CASSVDTGGRSVTEAFF.

CDR3 in amino acids: CASSLWWEGANEQFF. CDR3 sequence (DNA): TGTGCCAGCAGCTTATGGTGGGAGGGGGCGAATGAGCAGTTCTTC. The chain has TRBV7-9 and TRBJ2-1; D tentatively reads TRBD1 or TRBD2 (7 bases each). Germline assignment: CDR1 SEHNR and CDR2 FQNEAQ (reference sequence). CDR3 length equals 15 residues. V lost 2 bases to trimming and J lost 7 bases, with 15 bases between them. Using reference TRBV7-9 and TRBJ2-1 for the parts outside the CDR3, the full variable domain is DTGVSQNPRHKITKRGQNVTFRCDPISEHNRLYWYRQTLGQGPEFLTYFQNEAQLEKSRLLSDRFSAERPKGSFSTLEIQRTEQGDSAMYLCASSLWWEGANEQFFGPGTRLTVL.

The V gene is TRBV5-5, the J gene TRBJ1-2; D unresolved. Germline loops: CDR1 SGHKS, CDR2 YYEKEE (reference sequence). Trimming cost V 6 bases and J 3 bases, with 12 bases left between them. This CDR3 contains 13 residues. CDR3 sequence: CASKGDRYYGYTF. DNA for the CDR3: TGTGCCAGCAAGGGAGACCGCTACTATGGCTACACCTTC.

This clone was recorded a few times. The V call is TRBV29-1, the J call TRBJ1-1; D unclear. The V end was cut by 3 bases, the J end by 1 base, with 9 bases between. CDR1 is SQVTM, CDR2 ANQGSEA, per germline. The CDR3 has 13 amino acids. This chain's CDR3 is CSVEMAGNTEAFF. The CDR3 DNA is TGCAGCGTTGAGATGGCAGGGAACACTGAAGCTTTCTTT.

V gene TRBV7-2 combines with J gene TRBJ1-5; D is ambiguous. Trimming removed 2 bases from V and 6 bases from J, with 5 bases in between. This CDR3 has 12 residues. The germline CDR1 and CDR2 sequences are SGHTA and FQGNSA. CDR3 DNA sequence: TGTGCCAGCAGCTTATCACGTCAGCCCCAGCATTTT. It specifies CASSLSRQPQHF. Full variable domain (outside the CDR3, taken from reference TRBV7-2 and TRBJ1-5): GAGVSQSPSNKVTEKGKDVELRCDPISGHTALYWYRQSLGQGLEFLIYFQGNSAPDKSGLPSDRFSAERTGGSVSTLTIQRTQQEDSAVYLCASSLSRQPQHFGDGTRLSIL.

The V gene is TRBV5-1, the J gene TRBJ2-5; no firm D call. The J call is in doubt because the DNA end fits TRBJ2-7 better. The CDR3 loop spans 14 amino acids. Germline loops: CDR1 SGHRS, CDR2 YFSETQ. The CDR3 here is CASSLPGSSYEQYF. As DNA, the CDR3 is TGCGCCAGCAGCTTGCCCGGCAGCTCCTACGAGCAGTACTTC.

The CDR3 nucleotides are TGCGCCAGCAGCGCCCGACTAAAAGAAAAACTGTTTTTT. Encoded protein: CASSARLKEKLFF. This rearrangement joins TRBV5-1 to TRBJ1-4; D is unresolved. V lost 4 bases and J lost 8, with 12 bases in between. CDR1 and CDR2 from the germline V gene are SGHRS and YFSETQ. There are 13 residues in the CDR3.

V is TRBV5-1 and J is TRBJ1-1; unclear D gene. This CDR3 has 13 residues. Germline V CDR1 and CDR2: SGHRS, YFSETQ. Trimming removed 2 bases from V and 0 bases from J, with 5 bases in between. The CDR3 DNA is TGCGCCAGCAGCTTTCAGGTGAACACTGAAGCTTTCTTT. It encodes CASSFQVNTEAFF. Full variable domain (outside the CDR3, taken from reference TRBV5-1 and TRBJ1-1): KAGVTQTPRYLIKTRGQQVTLSCSPISGHRSVSWYQQTPGQGLQFLFEYFSETQRNKGNFPGRFSGRQFSNSRSEMNVSTLELGDSALYLCASSFQVNTEAFFGQGTRLTVV.

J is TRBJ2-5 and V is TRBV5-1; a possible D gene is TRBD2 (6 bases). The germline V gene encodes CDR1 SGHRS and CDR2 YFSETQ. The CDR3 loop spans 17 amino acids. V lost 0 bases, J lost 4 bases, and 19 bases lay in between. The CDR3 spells CASSLGVAVGSGETQYF. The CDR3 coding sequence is TGCGCCAGCAGCTTGGGGGTAGCGGTTGGGTCAGGAGAGACCCAGTACTTC.

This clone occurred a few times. The CDR3 reads CASSVEGRELFF. CDR3 nucleotide sequence: TGTGCCAGCAGCGTAGAGGGGAGGGAGCTGTTTTTT. The chain is built from TRBV9 and TRBJ2-2; possibly TRBD1 for D (5 bases). CDR1 is SGDLS and CDR2 is YYNGEE in the germline V gene. V dropped 0 bases and J dropped 9 bases, with 6 bases sitting between them. CDR3 length: 12 residues.

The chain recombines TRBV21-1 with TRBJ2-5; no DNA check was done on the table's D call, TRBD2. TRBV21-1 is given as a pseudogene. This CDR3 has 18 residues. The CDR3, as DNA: TGTGCCAGCAGCAAGGGTTGGCGAGCGGGAAAAGCAAGGGAGACCCAGTACTTC. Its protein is CASSKGWRAGKARETQYF.

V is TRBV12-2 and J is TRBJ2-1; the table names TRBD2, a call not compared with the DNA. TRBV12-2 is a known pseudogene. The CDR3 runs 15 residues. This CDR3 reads CASPVLGSNYNEQFF. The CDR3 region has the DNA TGTGCAAGTCCCGTGTTGGGGAGTAACTACAATGAGCAGTTCTTC.

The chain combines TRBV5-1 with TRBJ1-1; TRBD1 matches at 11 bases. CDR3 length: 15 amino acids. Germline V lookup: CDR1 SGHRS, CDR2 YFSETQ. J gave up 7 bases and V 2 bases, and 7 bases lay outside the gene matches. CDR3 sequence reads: CASSLGQGAFNEAFF. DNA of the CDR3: TGCGCCAGCAGCTTAGGACAGGGGGCCTTCAATGAAGCTTTCTTT.